Listed here are 6 T cell receptor beta chains from one sample, sequenced in a study of CD8 T cells in ankylosing spondylitis. Points from the study as a whole: About 8 highly homologous variants made up a TCR beta motif, and this motif appeared characteristic of ankylosing spondylitis blood.

These receptors' targets are unknown. From the 5' RACE reads, TCRdb called clonotypes with MiXCR, one entry per CDR3 protein. Of about 330,000 distinct CDR3 sequences listed, 7% to 9% are singletons. Sample: blood, either unsorted or a sorted T cell fraction (not recorded which). The source is a male donor with ankylosing spondylitis.

This clonotype was recorded at least ten times. The V gene is TRBV12-3 or TRBV12-4, the J gene TRBJ1-2, with D maybe TRBD1 (5 bases). V was cut by 2 bases and J by 5 bases, with 15 bases left in between. The CDR3 totals 15 residues. The CDR3 DNA reads TGTGCCAGCAGTTTATCCTCCAGGGTGTGGTATGGCTACACCTTC. Protein product: CASSLSSRVWYGYTF.

This clonotype was observed a few times. V usage is TRBV6-1 and J usage is TRBJ2-5; TRBD2 agrees at 14 bases. J was trimmed by 2 bases and V by 5 bases; bases with no gene match: 7. The V gene's germline CDR1 is MNHNS and CDR2 SASEGT. The CDR3 spans 17 residues. As DNA, the CDR3 is TGTGCCAGCAGTAGGGGACTAGCGGGAGTAGGGCAAGAGACCCAGTACTTC. Its translation is CASSRGLAGVGQETQYF.

The V gene is TRBV10-3, the J gene TRBJ2-7, with D maybe TRBD2 (6 bases). Trimming shortened V by 7 bases and J by 0 bases, and 19 bases separated the two germline ends. The germline gives CDR1 ENHRY, CDR2 SYGVKD. The CDR3 spans 16 residues. The CDR3 nucleotides read TGTGCCATCACCCCCGAAGTAGGTAGCGGCTCCTACGAGCAGTACTTC. Translated, it gives CAITPEVGSGSYEQYF.

This clonotype was observed many times. V gene TRBV2 combines with J gene TRBJ2-1; D possibly uses TRBD1 or TRBD2 (5 bases each). Trimming removed 7 bases at V and 3 bases at J, with 10 bases between. Germline-derived CDR1 and CDR2 are SNHLY and FYNNEI. The CDR3 length is 13 residues. The CDR3 nucleotides are TGTGCCAGCATCACTAGGGGCTACAATGAGCAGTTCTTC. It specifies CASITRGYNEQFF.

This clonotype was counted between two and nine times. This sequence joins TRBV6-5 and TRBJ2-2; D is ambiguous. V lost 2 bases to trimming and J lost 2 bases, with 9 bases between them. This CDR3 is 15 amino acids long. Germline V lookup: CDR1 MNHEY, CDR2 SVGAGI. DNA for the CDR3: TGTGCCAGCAGTTACGACATCTCAAACACCGGGGAGCTGTTTTTT. This codes for CASSYDISNTGELFF.

This clonotype was detected only a few times. The V call is TRBV3-1, the J call TRBJ2-3, with 10 bases identical to TRBD2. Trimming removed 3 bases from V and 1 base from J; junction bases left unmatched: 19. Per germline, CDR1 LGHDT and CDR2 YNNKEL (reference sequence). The CDR3 loop spans 21 amino acids. The CDR3 spells CASSQKRTSGGGGRGTDTQYF. The CDR3 DNA reads as TGTGCCAGCAGCCAGAAGAGGACTAGCGGAGGAGGAGGGAGGGGCACAGATACGCAGTATTTT.